This TCR beta chain is drawn from a study of cytomegalovirus exposure and HLA in healthy donors (dated by TCRdb to about 2017). Background for the entire study: An earlier analysis of roughly 610 of the donors reported 276 Gb of sequence data and about 120 million unique TCR beta sequences obtained from around 170 million T cells. Roughly 300 gigabases of sequencing data and around 80 million unique TCR sequences made up an early release that covered over 550 HLA-typed donors. Of the 300 to 400 genotyped donors, roughly 80% fell in the genetic ancestry cluster associated with self-reported Caucasian donors. The aim of the study was to test whether cataloging public T cell receptors could identify signatures of past pathogen exposure. Using immunosequencing, the study profiled T cell repertoires from fewer than 700 subjects and related those repertoires to cytomegalovirus serostatus. In addition to the first cohort of 650 to 800 subjects, a separate validation cohort of over 90 different subjects was used. High-throughput TCR immunosequencing, statistical association of individual TCRs with disease status, and machine learning were combined to predict cytomegalovirus infection status. A later analysis re-analyzed previously published TCR beta repertoires from 550 to 700 donors and added high-resolution HLA genotyping to study TCR occurrence patterns. In the later analysis, no new phenotypic data were used to find candidate immune exposures; instead, reliance was placed on TCR beta sequences and their occurrence across donors. To decide whether each TCR beta V gene segment behaved as functional or pseudogenic, an earlier analysis of some 600 of the donors relied on high-throughput TCR beta sequencing. Donor age, sex, ethnicity and CMV serostatus were compiled together with the repertoire data. A later genetic analysis used genome-wide SNP genotypes for about three fifths of the 666 donors, treating that subset as a discovery cohort. All discovery cohort repertoires had been generated on a single sequencing platform. HLA typing covered class I and class II loci at four-digit resolution. The number of typed donors differed by locus: about 620-640 for A, B, C, DRB1 and DQB1; 522 for DQA1; 606 for DPA1; and approximately 450 for DPB1. Roughly five DR-DQ haplotypes were treated as single units for association and clustering because of strong linkage in the cohort. Among roughly 370 genotyped donors of the cohort, an average of roughly 240,000 unique TCR beta nucleotide sequences were sequenced per donor, 15% to 20% of them non-productive.

The CDR3, cysteine through phenylalanine, is 19 amino acids long. The sequence is cut down to CDR3 DNA, 57 bases in frame from base 1. CDR1 and CDR2 were assigned from the germline V gene as MNHNS and SASEGT. Here V drops 4 bases and J drops 4 bases, and the junction holds 20 bases not matched to any gene. The protocol used for the library was the immunoSEQ multiplex PCR assay. For the multiplex PCR, a mixture combining 60 forward primers for TCR Vbeta segments and 13 reverse primers for TCR Jbeta segments was used. The CDR3 region of rearranged TCR beta genes was amplified from genomic DNA with a multiplex PCR assay. The Illumina HiSeq System was used to sequence the amplified TCR beta libraries as 87-base-pair reads. The source study handled its data this way. A later analysis counted about 82 million unique TCR beta chains across the 670 or so repertoires, and about 10 million of these chains were shared by at least two donors. To remove PCR and sequencing errors, raw reads were error-corrected and collapsed into unique sequences using a nearest-neighbor algorithm that merged closely related sequences. Alignment of CDR3 sequences to IMGT reference sequences was used to assign V, D and J gene segments. Each retained sequence needed at least a six-nucleotide match to both a V gene segment and a J gene segment. A rearrangement was called productive if the CDR3 had no stop codons and remained in frame with V and J, and every other rearrangement was called non-productive. Following IMGT convention, CDR3 was defined as the stretch from the second conserved V-encoded cysteine to the conserved J-encoded phenylalanine. Sequences without an unambiguous match to a single V gene segment were excluded from the earlier analysis of several hundred of the donors. In an earlier analysis of 587 of the donors, a V segment was called functional when productive rearrangements were above 56.7%, and segregating when the standard deviation between donors exceeded 5%. A statistical classification framework was built to diagnose cytomegalovirus status from the catalog of TCR beta chain sequences. In a later analysis, V and J genes were assigned by comparing TCR nucleotide sequences against IMGT/GENE-DB human TR gene sequences. In a later analysis, CDR3 sequences and most-parsimonious VDJ recombination scenarios were assigned using the TCRdist pipeline. A later analysis defined each TCR beta chain by its CDR3 amino acid sequence plus V-gene family, and excluded reads lacking a unique V-gene family. To address suspected cross-contamination and a sequencing artifact, a later analysis removed several hundred highly shared, low-generation-probability nucleotide sequences. A later analysis calculated a clonal expansion index for each public chain from normalized within-repertoire ranks of inferred template counts. In a later analysis, generation probabilities were computed using a VDJ recombination model fitted to out-of-frame rearrangements, and the results were checked against IGoR. A later analysis scored TCR-TCR, TCR-HLA and TCR-CMV co-occurrence with hypergeometric tests, applying a repertoire-size bias correction to TCR pairs. To estimate false discovery rates, a later analysis permuted the HLA or CMV assignments 20 times. In a later analysis, co-occurring TCRs were grouped using DBSCAN, with TCRdist sequence similarity added in when clustering inside HLA-allele-positive subsets. For co-occurrence clustering, repertoires with fewer than 30,000 or more than 120,000 public chains were excluded, along with roughly 5 repertoires with anomalous nucleotide sharing. The immuneACCESS repertoire file appears here via TCRdb, limited to in-frame rearrangements. These files lack a portion of the clones; in checked studies, under half of the deficit traces to unresolved V genes, and the cause of the others is not known. The DNA was the basis for D and trimming; V, J and clone size are from that table. The sample table holds some 120,000 clones, of which 76% were seen once. Approximately 12% of the sample goes to the ten largest clones.

The cohort consisted of 650 to 850 healthy bone marrow donors. At the time of sampling, every cohort member was nominally healthy, though immune exposures that went unrecorded were likely present. The donor was CMV seropositive and belonged to the group of a few hundred seropositive cohort members. Each donor provided a peripheral blood sample, and peripheral blood mononuclear cells were used for TCR beta sequencing. Genomic DNA extraction from the blood cell samples was performed with the Qiagen DNeasy Blood Extraction Kit. Concerning this clone: The clone's antigen remains unknown. No qualities accompany the bases; no much larger clone lies one base away.

The paper's findings and limits, for the study overall: Several of the top co-occurrence clusters appeared to be linked to parvovirus B19, influenza, CMV and Epstein-Barr virus, according to a later analysis. CMV serostatus was the only immune exposure information available for the cohort. A later genetic analysis associated a missense DCLRE1C variant with V-gene and J-gene trimming of TCR beta chains, and an independent cohort replicated the association. A group of highly shared sequence variants was considered likely to be a technical artifact of the sequencing pipeline. Strong co-occurrence of HLA alleles, especially DR and DQ, made assigning TCR associations to individual alleles difficult. A total of 164 TCR beta chains were listed by the study as associated with cytomegalovirus. The cohort was sequenced for TCR beta chains only, and without alpha or paired-chain data the features that could be detected were limited. A later analysis found that most CMV-associated TCR beta chains appeared HLA-restricted, with HLA associations seemingly driven largely by CMV exposure. The presence/absence analyses assumed that sequencing depth was roughly uniform across donors, and that assumption may not be true. The earlier analysis of approximately 590 of the donors excluded some 16 rarely observed V segments, including chromosome 9 orphons, because counts were too low. Most TCR sequences were observed very rarely across donors, whereas some public TCRs were present in many individuals. A later analysis found that TCR association rates varied across HLA loci, with DRB1 alleles showing the most associated TCRs and HLA-C alleles the fewest. The classifier was reported to diagnose cytomegalovirus status with high specificity and sensitivity in both the original and validation cohorts. Compared with the 666-donor mean, donors in an Asian-associated ancestry cluster had fewer N-insertions in productive TCRs, according to a later genetic analysis. In vitro tests confirmed that three of the cytomegalovirus-associated TCR beta chains recognize cytomegalovirus antigens. The authors suggested that the approach could potentially be extended to other disease states and immunological phenotypes. At a false discovery rate of 0.05, a later analysis linked some 17,000 TCR beta sequences to specific HLA alleles. Some IMGT-functional V segments, including TRBV6-2 and TRBV6-3, could not be told apart with the 87-base-pair reads, so those segments were excluded. In a later analysis, HLA-associated TCR beta chains were found to be more clonally expanded and to have lower generation probabilities than equally common non-associated chains. Because HLA typing was unavailable for some donors at each locus, only the typed subset was used in association tests. Linkage disequilibrium might explain the correlated functional status among segregating V segments, but an unknown experimental factor could not be ruled out. A further reported finding was that TCR beta sequences accurately predicted the HLA-A and HLA-B alleles for most subjects in the first cohort. An earlier analysis of around 500 of the donors showed that most TCR beta V segments appeared in productive rearrangements either about 90% or about 30% of the time, which broadly matched IMGT annotations.

The sequence joins TRBV6-1 to TRBJ1-2, with TRBD1 matching 8 junction bases. Source material: PBMCs. This TCR was recovered from a woman in her forties in good health and CMV-seropositive. The CDR3 loop reads CASSVFRGTGLGRIYGYTF. The bases are TGTGCCAGCAGTGTCTTTAGGGGGACAGGACTTGGCAGGATCTATGGCTACACCTTC.